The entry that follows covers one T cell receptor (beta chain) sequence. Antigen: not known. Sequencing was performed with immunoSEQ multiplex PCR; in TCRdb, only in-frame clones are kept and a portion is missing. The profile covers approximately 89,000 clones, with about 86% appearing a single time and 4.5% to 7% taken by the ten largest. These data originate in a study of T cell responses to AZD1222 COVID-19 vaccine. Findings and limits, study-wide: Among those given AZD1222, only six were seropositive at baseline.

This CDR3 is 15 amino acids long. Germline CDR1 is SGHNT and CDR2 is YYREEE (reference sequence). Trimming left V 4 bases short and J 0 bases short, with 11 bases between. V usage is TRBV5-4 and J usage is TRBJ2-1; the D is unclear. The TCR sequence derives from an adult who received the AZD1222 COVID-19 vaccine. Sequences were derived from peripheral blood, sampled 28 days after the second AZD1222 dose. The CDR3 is CASSLTVSSYNEQFF. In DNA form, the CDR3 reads TGTGCCAGCAGCCTGACCGTGAGCTCCTACAATGAGCAGTTCTTC. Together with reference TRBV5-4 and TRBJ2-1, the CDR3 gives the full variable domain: ETGVTQSPTHLIKTRGQQVTLRCSSQSGHNTVSWYQQALGQGPQFIFQYYREEENGRGNFPPRFSGLQFPNYSSELNVNALELDDSALYLCASSLTVSSYNEQFFGPGTRLTVL.